This T cell receptor beta chain was recovered during a study of blood T cell repertoires in COVID-19. The overall study: PBMCs, B-cell-depleted T cells, or T cells were the source of the cDNA or gDNA that made up the material.

The CDR3 contains 17 residues. CDR1 and CDR2 (germline): SGHTA, FQGTGA. Trimming took 5 bases from V and 6 from J; bases not matched to a gene: 13. While infection was still active, Seattle patients were enrolled and then followed longitudinally. This clone came up once. Original methodology: Reference gene primers were amplified, and this amplification served to estimate nucleated cell counts. TCRdb's copy holds only in-frame clones and misses some; the assay was immunoSEQ multiplex PCR. The V and J calls and the clone size are those of that table, but D and trimming were determined from the DNA. The table records tens of thousands of clones, about 84% of them present only once.

The source material was peripheral blood. This chain uses TRBV7-3 with TRBJ2-1, with 10 bases lining up with TRBD1. This receptor was identified in a man in his fifties with COVID-19, enrolled during active disease. CDR3 sequence (DNA): TGTGCCAGCAGCCAAGGTGGGGGGACAGGGGTTCGCAATGAGCAGTTCTTC. Translation gives CASSQGGGTGVRNEQFF.